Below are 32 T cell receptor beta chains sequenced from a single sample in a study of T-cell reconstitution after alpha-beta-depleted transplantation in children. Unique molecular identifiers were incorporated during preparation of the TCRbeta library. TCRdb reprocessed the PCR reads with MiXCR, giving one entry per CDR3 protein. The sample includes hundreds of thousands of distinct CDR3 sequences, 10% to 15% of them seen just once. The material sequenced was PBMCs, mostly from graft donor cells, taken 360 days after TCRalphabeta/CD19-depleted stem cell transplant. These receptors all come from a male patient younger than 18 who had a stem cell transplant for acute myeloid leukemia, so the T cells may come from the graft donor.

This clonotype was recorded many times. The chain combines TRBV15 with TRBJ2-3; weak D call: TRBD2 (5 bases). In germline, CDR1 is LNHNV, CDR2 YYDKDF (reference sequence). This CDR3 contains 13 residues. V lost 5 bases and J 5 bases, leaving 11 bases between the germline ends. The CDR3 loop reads CATSPPRGDTQYF. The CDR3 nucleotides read TGTGCCACCAGCCCCCCCCGGGGAGATACGCAGTATTTT.

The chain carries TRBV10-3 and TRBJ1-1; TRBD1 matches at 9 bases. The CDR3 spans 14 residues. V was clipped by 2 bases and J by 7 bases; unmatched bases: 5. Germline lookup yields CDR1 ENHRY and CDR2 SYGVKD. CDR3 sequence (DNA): TGTGCCATCAGTGAGGAACAGGGGGCCGGTGAAGCTTTCTTT. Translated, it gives CAISEEQGAGEAFF.

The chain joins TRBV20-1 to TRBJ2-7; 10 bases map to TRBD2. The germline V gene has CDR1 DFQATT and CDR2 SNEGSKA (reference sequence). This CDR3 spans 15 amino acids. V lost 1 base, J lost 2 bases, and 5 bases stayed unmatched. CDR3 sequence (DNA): TGCAGTGCTAGAGTCACTAGCGGGGTTACCTACGAGCAGTACTTC. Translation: CSARVTSGVTYEQYF.

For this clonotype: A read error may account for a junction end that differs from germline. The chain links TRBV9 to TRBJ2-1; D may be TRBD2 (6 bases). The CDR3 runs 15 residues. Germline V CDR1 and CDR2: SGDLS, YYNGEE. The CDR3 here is CGSSVYGSTYNEQFF. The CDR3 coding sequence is TGTGGCAGCAGCGTTTACGGGAGCACGTACAATGAGCAGTTCTTC.

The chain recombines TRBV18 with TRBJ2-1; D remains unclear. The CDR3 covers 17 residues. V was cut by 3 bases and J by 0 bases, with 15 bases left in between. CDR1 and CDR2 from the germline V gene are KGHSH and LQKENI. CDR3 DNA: TGTGCCAGCTCACCCAAAACCGGGCCGAGCTCCTACAATGAGCAGTTCTTC. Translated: CASSPKTGPSSYNEQFF.

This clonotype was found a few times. The CDR3, as DNA: TGTGCCAGCAGCGCGTCAGCGGGGGTAGAGACCCAGTACTTC. It yields the protein CASSASAGVETQYF. V usage is TRBV7-2 and J usage is TRBJ2-5; 8 nucleotides line up with TRBD2. This CDR3 is built from 14 residues. V was pared by 5 bases and J by 4 bases, with 6 bases of the junction left unmatched. CDR1 is SGHTA, CDR2 FQGNSA, per germline.

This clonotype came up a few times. CDR3 DNA sequence: TGTGCCAGCAGTGCTAGCGGGTACAGGACAGATACGCAGTATTTT. It translates to CASSASGYRTDTQYF. V gene TRBV2 combines with J gene TRBJ2-3, with 8 bases fitting TRBD2. The V segment lost 4 bases and the J segment 3 bases; nucleotides outside the gene matches: 6. This CDR3 spans 15 amino acids. The germline V gene has CDR1 SNHLY and CDR2 FYNNEI.

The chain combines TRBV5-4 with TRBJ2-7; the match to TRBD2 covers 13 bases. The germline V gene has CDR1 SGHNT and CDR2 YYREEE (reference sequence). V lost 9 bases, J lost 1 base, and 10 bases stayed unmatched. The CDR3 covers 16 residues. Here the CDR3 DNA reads TGTGCCACCACCGGGACTAGCGGGAAGGCATCCTACGAGCAGTACTTC. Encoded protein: CATTGTSGKASYEQYF. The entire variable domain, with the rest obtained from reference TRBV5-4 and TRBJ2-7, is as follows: ETGVTQSPTHLIKTRGQQVTLRCSSQSGHNTVSWYQQALGQGPQFIFQYYREEENGRGNFPPRFSGLQFPNYSSELNVNALELDDSALYLCATTGTSGKASYEQYFGPGTRLTVT.

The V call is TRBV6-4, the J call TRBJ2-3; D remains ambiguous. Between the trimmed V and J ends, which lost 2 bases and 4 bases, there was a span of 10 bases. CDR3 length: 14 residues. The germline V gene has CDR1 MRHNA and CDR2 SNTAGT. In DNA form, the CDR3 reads TGTGCCAGCAGTGACGGGATCACGGCAGATACGCAGTATTTT. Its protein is CASSDGITADTQYF.

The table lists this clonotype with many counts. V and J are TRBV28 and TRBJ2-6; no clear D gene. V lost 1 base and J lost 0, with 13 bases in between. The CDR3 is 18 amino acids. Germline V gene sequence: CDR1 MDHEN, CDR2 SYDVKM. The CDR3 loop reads CASSLFHGVISGANVLTF. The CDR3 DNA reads TGTGCCAGCAGTTTATTTCACGGCGTGATCTCTGGGGCCAACGTCCTGACTTTC.

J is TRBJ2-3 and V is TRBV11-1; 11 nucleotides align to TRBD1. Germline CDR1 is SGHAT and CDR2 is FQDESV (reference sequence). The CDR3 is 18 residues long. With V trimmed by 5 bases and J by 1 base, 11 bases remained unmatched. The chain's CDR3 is CASSPAWGQGVGTDTQYF. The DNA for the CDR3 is TGTGCCAGCAGCCCAGCGTGGGGACAGGGGGTGGGCACAGATACGCAGTATTTT.

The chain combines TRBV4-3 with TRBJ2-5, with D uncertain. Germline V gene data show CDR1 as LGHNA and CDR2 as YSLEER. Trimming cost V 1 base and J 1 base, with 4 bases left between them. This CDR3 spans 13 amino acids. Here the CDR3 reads CASSQVPQETQYF. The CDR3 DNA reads TGCGCCAGCAGCCAAGTACCCCAAGAGACCCAGTACTTC.

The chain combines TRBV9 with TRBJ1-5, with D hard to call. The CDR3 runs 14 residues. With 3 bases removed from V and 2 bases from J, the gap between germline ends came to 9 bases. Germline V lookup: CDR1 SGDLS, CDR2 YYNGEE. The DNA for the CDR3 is TGTGCCAGCAGCGAGGACGGAGGCAATCAGCCCCAGCATTTT. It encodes CASSEDGGNQPQHF. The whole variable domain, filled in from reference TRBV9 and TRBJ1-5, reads DSGVTQTPKHLITATGQRVTLRCSPRSGDLSVYWYQQSLDQGLQFLIQYYNGEERAKGNILERFSAQQFPDLHSELNLSSLELGDSALYFCASSEDGGNQPQHFGDGTRLSIL.

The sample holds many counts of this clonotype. In DNA form, the CDR3 reads TGCAGCGTGAGACAGGGAGCCTACGAGCAGTACTTC. Its protein product is CSVRQGAYEQYF. This sequence joins TRBV29-1 and TRBJ2-7; 7 nucleotides match TRBD1. Trimming at V came to 6 bases and at J to 2 bases, leaving 4 bases not matched to a gene. CDR3 size: 12 residues. Germline assignment: CDR1 SQVTM and CDR2 ANQGSEA.

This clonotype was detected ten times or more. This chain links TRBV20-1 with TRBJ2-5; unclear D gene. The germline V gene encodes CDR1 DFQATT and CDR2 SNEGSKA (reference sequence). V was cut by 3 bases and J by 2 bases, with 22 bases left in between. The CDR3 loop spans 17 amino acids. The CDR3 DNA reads TGCAGTGCTAGGGTAGCCACGTGGCGGTCCCCTCAAGAGACCCAGTACTTC. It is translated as CSARVATWRSPQETQYF.

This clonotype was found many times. The CDR3 DNA is TGTGCCAGCAGTTTATGGGGACGGGCGACGGGGCAGTACTTC. Its translation is CASSLWGRATGQYF. The J gene is TRBJ2-7, the V gene TRBV28; TRBD1 or TRBD2 may be the D gene (5 bases each). The CDR3 runs 14 residues. CDR1 is MDHEN, CDR2 SYDVKM, per germline. Trimming removed 0 bases from V and 9 bases from J, with 15 bases in between.

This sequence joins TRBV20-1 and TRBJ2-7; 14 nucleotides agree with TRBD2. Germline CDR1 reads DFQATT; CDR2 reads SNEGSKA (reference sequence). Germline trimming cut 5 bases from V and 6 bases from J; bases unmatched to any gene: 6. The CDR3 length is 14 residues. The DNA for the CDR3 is TGCAGTGCTGTGGGACTAGCGGGAGTAGGCGAGCAGTACTTC. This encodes CSAVGLAGVGEQYF.

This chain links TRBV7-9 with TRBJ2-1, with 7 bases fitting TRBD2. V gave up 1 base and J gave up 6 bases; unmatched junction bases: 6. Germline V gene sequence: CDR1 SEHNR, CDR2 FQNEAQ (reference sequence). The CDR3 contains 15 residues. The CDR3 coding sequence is TGTGCCAGCAGCTTAGGGGGGGGTCCAGTCAATGAGCAGTTCTTC. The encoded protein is CASSLGGGPVNEQFF.

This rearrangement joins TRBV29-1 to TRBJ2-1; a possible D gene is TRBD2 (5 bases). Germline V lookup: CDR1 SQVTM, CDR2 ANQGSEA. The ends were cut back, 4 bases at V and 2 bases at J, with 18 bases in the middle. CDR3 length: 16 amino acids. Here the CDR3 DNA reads TGCAGCGTTGGGAGGTGGAGAAGTGTTACCTACAATGAGCAGTTCTTC. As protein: CSVGRWRSVTYNEQFF.

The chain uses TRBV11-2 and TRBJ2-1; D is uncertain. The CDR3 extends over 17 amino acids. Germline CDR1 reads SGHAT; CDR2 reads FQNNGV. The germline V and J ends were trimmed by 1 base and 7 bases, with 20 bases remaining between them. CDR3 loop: CASSLGQLPGVRNEQFF. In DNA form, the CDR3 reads TGTGCCAGCAGCTTAGGCCAACTTCCGGGCGTGAGAAATGAGCAGTTCTTC.

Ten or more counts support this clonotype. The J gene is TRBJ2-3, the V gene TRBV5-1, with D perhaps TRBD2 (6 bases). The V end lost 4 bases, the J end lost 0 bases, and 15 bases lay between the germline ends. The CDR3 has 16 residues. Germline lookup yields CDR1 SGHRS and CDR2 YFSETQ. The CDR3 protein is CASSPTGTHSTDTQYF. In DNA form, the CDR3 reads TGCGCCAGCAGCCCGACCGGGACTCACAGCACAGATACGCAGTATTTT.

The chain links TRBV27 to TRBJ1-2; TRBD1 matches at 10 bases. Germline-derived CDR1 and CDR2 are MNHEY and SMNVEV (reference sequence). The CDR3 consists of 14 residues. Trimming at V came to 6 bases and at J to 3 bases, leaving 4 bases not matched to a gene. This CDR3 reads CASSKTGGYYGYTF. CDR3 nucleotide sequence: TGTGCCAGCAGCAAGACAGGGGGCTACTATGGCTACACCTTC.

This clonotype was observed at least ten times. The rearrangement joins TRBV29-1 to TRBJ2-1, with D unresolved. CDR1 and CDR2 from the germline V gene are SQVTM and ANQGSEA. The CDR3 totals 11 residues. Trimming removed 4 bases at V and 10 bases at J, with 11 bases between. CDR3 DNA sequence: TGCAGCGTTGGGGCGCCTCGGGAGCAGTTCTTC. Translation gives CSVGAPREQFF.

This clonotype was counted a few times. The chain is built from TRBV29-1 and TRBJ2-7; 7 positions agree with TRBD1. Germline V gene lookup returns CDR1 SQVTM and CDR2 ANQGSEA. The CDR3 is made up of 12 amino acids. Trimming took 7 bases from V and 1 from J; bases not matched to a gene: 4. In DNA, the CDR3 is TGCAGCGCGTGGGACAGATCCTACGAGCAGTACTTC. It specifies CSAWDRSYEQYF.

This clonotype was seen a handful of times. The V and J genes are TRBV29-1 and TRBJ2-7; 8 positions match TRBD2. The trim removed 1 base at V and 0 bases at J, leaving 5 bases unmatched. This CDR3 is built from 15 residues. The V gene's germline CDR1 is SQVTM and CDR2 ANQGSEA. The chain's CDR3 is CSVEVLREDSYEQYF. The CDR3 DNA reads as TGCAGCGTTGAAGTTTTGCGGGAGGACTCCTACGAGCAGTACTTC.

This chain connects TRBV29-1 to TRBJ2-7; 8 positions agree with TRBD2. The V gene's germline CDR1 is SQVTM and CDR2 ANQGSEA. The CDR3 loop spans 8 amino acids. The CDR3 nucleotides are TGCAGCTCCCGAGCGGGAGCGGTC. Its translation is CSSRAGAV.

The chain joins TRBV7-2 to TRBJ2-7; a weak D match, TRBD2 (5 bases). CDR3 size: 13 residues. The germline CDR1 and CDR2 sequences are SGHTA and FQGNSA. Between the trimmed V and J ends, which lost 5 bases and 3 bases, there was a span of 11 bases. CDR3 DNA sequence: TGTGCCAGCAGCCAAGGACTGGTCTACGAGCAGTACTTC. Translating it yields CASSQGLVYEQYF.

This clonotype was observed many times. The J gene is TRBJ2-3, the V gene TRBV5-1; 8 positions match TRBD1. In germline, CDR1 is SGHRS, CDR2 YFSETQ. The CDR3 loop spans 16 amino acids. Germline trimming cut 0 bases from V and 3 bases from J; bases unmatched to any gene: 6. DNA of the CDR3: TGCGCCAGCAGCTTGGCTGGGACAGGTGTTACAGATACGCAGTATTTT. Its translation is CASSLAGTGVTDTQYF. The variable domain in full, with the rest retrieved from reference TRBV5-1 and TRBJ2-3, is KAGVTQTPRYLIKTRGQQVTLSCSPISGHRSVSWYQQTPGQGLQFLFEYFSETQRNKGNFPGRFSGRQFSNSRSEMNVSTLELGDSALYLCASSLAGTGVTDTQYFGPGTRLTVL.

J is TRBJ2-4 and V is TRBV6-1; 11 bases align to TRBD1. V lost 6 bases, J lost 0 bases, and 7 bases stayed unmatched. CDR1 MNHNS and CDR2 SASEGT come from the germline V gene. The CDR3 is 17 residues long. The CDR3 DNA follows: TGTGCCAGCAGAGGACAGGGGGCGATGATAGCCAAAAACATTCAGTACTTC. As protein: CASRGQGAMIAKNIQYF.

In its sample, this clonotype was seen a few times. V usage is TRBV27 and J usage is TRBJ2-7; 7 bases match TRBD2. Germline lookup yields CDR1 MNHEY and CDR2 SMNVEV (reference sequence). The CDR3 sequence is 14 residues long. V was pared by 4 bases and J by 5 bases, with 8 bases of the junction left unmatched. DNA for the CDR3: TGTGCCAGCAGTTATGGGGCGGGAGTCGACGAGCAGTACTTC. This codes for CASSYGAGVDEQYF.

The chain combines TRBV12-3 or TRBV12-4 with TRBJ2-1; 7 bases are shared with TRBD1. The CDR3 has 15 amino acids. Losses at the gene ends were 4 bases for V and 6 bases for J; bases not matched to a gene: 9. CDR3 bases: TGTGCCAGCAGTTCTCCGGGACAGTATATCAATGAGCAGTTCTTC. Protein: CASSSPGQYINEQFF.

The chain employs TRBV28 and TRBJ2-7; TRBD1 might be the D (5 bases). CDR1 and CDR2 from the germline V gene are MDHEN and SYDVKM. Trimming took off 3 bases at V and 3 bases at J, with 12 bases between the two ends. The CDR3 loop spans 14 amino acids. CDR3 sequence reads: CASSFPRTYYEQYF. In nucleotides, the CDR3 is TGTGCCAGCAGTTTCCCAAGGACATACTACGAGCAGTACTTC.